The rows below give T cell receptor beta chains drawn from one sample of a study of blood T cell repertoires in COVID-19. The method was immunoSEQ multiplex PCR; TCRdb's version includes in-frame clones alone and lacks a portion of them. The sample lists fewer than 200,000 clones, roughly 90% occurring once. The sequencing sample was made of peripheral blood. The receptor set was obtained from a woman between 45 and 60 years old with acute or convalescent COVID-19. Each CDR3 is given with its conserved first and last residue. Each record gives: clone size, D gene, J gene, V gene, CDR3 protein, CDR3 DNA. A D gene is named only where the DNA matches it firmly. The listing skips clone size in some rows; elsewhere it reads once, few, many or a size class.

- | - | TRBJ1-5 | TRBV4-2 | CASSQDQGDQPQHF | TGTGCCAGCAGCCAAGATCAGGGTGATCAGCCCCAGCATTTT
- | TRBD1 | TRBJ1-2 | TRBV24-1 | CATSDGTGRSNYGYTF | TGTGCCACCAGTGATGGGACAGGCCGAAGTAACTATGGCTACACCTTC
- | TRBD2 | TRBJ2-2 | TRBV11-2 | CASSFGGGGSGFFTGELFF | TGTGCCAGCAGCTTCGGGGGTGGCGGTAGCGGGTTTTTCACCGGGGAGCTGTTTTTT
- | TRBD1 | TRBJ2-7 | TRBV4-3 | CASSQDPGQGFHYEQYF | TGCGCCAGCAGCCAAGACCCGGGACAGGGCTTTCACTACGAGCAGTACTTC
- | - | TRBJ1-2 | TRBV5-1 | CASSPREGHGYTF | TGCGCCAGCAGCCCGAGGGAGGGACATGGCTACACCTTC
- | - | TRBJ1-2 | TRBV7-2 | CASSPSGGHGYTF | TGTGCCAGCAGCCCGAGCGGGGGCCATGGCTACACCTTC
- | TRBD1 | TRBJ1-2 | TRBV7-9 | CASSPDRAAYGYTF | TGTGCCAGCAGCCCGGACAGGGCAGCCTATGGCTACACCTTC
- | - | TRBJ1-1 | TRBV18 | CASSWGGMNTEAFF | TGTGCCAGCTCATGGGGGGGCATGAACACTGAAGCTTTCTTT
- | TRBD2 | TRBJ2-1 | TRBV7-2 | CASSLVRTSPNEQFF | TGTGCCAGCAGCTTAGTGAGGACTAGCCCCAATGAGCAGTTCTTC
- | TRBD2 | TRBJ2-7 | TRBV3-1/TRBV3-2 | CASSRLLTSGWDEQYF | TGTGCCAGCAGCCGCCTTTTGACTAGCGGGTGGGACGAGCAGTACTTC
- | - | TRBJ2-1 | TRBV11-2 | CASSLATRLQREQFF | TGTGCCAGCAGCTTAGCCACCCGACTCCAACGTGAGCAGTTCTTC
- | - | TRBJ2-2 | TRBV5-6 | CASTLRRVTGELFF | TGTGCCAGCACCCTCCGACGGGTCACCGGGGAGCTGTTTTTT
- | TRBD1 | TRBJ1-1 | TRBV7-9 | CASSSIGQGASSTEAFF | TGTGCCAGCAGCTCAATTGGACAGGGGGCCAGCTCCACTGAAGCTTTCTTT
- | TRBD1 | TRBJ1-2 | TRBV10-3 | CAINQDRSAHYGYTF | TGTGCCATCAATCAGGACAGGTCCGCCCACTATGGCTACACCTTC
- | TRBD1 | TRBJ1-2 | TRBV6-5 | CASSFTGDYGYTF | TGTGCCAGCAGTTTCACAGGGGACTATGGCTACACCTTC
- | - | TRBJ1-2 | TRBV2 | CASNSEPSNYGYTF | TGTGCCAGCAACTCCGAGCCCTCTAACTATGGCTACACCTTC
- | TRBD1 | TRBJ1-6 | TRBV5-1 | CASSPGTGAGSPLHF | TGCGCCAGCAGCCCCGGGACAGGGGCTGGTTCACCCCTCCACTTT
few | - | TRBJ1-2 | TRBV18 | CASSLQTPKYGYTF | TGTGCCAGCTCACTACAAACCCCGAAATATGGCTACACCTTC
once | TRBD2 | TRBJ2-3 | TRBV5-8 | CASSEGTSGTFSATDTQYF | TGTGCCAGCAGCGAAGGGACTAGCGGGACCTTCTCAGCCACAGATACGCAGTATTTT
- | - | TRBJ2-3 | TRBV7-2 | CASSSGLATDTQYF | TGTGCCAGCAGCTCTGGGCTCGCCACAGATACGCAGTATTTT
few | - | TRBJ1-1 | TRBV18 | CASSPRGATAEAFF | TGTGCCAGCTCACCACGGGGAGCCACGGCTGAAGCTTTCTTT
- | - | TRBJ1-3 | TRBV13 | CASSFGGTVRGNTIYF | TGTGCCAGCAGCTTCGGGGGGACGGTTAGGGGAAACACCATATATTTT
few | - | TRBJ1-1 | TRBV29-1 | CSGRAGSQNTEAFF | TGCAGCGGGAGGGCTGGAAGCCAGAACACTGAAGCTTTCTTT
- | - | TRBJ1-1 | TRBV7-9 | CASSLSGNTEAFF | TGTGCCAGCAGCTTAAGCGGGAACACTGAAGCTTTCTTT
few | - | TRBJ2-3 | TRBV15 | CATSREAGGLSTDTQYF | TGTGCCACCAGCAGAGAGGCTGGAGGGCTAAGCACAGATACGCAGTATTTT
- | TRBD2 | TRBJ2-4 | TRBV29-1 | CSVGGMDIQYF | TGCAGCGTGGGAGGGATGGACATTCAGTACTTC
- | - | TRBJ1-2 | TRBV19 | CASTEDRAANYGYTF | TGTGCCAGTACCGAAGACAGAGCAGCTAACTATGGCTACACCTTC